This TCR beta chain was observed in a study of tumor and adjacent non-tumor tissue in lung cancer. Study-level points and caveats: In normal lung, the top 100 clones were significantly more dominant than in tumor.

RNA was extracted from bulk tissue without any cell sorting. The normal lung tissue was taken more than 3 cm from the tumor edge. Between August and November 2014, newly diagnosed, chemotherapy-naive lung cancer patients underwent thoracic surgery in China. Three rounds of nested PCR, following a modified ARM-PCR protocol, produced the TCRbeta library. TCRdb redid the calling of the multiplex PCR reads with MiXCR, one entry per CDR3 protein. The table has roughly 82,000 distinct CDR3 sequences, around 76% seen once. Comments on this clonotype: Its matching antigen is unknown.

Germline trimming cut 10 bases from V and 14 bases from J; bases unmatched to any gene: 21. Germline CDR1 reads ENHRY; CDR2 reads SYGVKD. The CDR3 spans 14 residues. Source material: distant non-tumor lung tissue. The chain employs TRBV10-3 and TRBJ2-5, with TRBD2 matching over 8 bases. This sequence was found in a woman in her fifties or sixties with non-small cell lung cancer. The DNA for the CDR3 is TGTGCCACCAATATAGCGGGGTCCCAAGAGACTCAATACTTC. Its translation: CATNIAGSQETQYF.